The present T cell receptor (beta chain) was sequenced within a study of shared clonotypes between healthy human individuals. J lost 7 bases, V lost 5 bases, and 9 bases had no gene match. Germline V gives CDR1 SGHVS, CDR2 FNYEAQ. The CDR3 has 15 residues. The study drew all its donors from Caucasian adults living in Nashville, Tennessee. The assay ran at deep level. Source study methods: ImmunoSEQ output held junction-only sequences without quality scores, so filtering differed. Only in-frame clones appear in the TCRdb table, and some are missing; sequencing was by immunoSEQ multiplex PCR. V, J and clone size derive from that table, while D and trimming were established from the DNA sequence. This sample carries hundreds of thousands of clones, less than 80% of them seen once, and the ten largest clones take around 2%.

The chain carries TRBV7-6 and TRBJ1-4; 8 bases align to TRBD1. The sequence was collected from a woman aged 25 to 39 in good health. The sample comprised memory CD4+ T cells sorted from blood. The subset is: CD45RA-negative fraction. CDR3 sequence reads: CASSIGQGGFEKLFF. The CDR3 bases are TGTGCCAGCAGCATTGGACAGGGCGGGTTTGAAAAACTGTTTTTT.